This T cell receptor (beta chain) was identified in a study of shared clonotypes between healthy human individuals. Study information: Plates per donor: three CD4 naive, three CD4 memory, two CD8 naive, one CD8 memory.

Findings of the study overall: The study sampled only blood, and tissue repertoires likely differ. Non-shared clonotypes had lower generation probabilities than clonotypes shared by all four sorted-subset donors.

On this clone: Its antigen is unidentified.

Germline V CDR1 and CDR2: ENHRY, SYGVKD. The CDR3 loop spans 16 amino acids. The ends lost 3 bases at V and 5 bases at J; junction bases unmatched: 10. CD8 cells regarded as naive lacked CD45RO, were positively chosen for CCR7, and omitted terminally differentiated effector memory CD45RA+ cells. Produced via immunoSEQ multiplex PCR; TCRdb's table is partial and in-frame only. The sample contains about 2 million clones, about 95% of which appear only once. The receptor was isolated from a man between 18 and 29 years old in good health. The rearrangement joins TRBV10-3 to TRBJ2-5; TRBD1 matches at 9 bases. Sequencing was done on a sample of naive CD8+ T cells sorted from blood. The CDR3 is CAISDILGQGSETQYF. The CDR3 DNA follows: TGTGCCATCAGTGACATCTTGGGACAGGGCTCGGAGACCCAGTACTTC.